A single sample gave rise to the 6 T cell receptor beta chains below, sequenced in a study of spatial heterogeneity in lung cancer. Specified time point: sample taken at primary tumor resection. Tumor, nontumor lung or frozen PBMC supplied whole RNA that was sequenced unsorted. TCRdb recomputed calls from the 5' RACE reads with MiXCR, one row per CDR3 protein. The top ten hold 18% of the sample, which has around 1,200 distinct CDR3 sequences, less than 15% seen once. The sequencing used normal lung tissue next to the tumor, collected at surgery. These receptors were obtained from a male donor with early-stage non-small cell lung cancer.

This clonotype is categorized as medium-sized. The chain uses TRBV4-2 and TRBJ2-1; D uncertain. There are 12 residues in the CDR3. Trimming cost V 1 base and J 11 bases, with 9 bases left between them. CDR1 and CDR2 (germline): LGHNA, YNFKEQ. CDR3 in amino acids: CASSQVSSKQFF. CDR3 bases: TGTGCCAGCAGCCAAGTATCTTCTAAGCAGTTCTTC.

Relative to its sample, this clonotype is large. The rearrangement links TRBV6-1 to TRBJ1-1, with D perhaps TRBD1 (6 bases). Germline-derived CDR1 and CDR2 are MNHNS and SASEGT. CDR3 length: 14 residues. V shed 7 bases and J shed 1 base, with 13 bases lying between them. The CDR3 loop is CASKDGGPNTEAFF. CDR3 nucleotide sequence: TGTGCCAGCAAGGATGGGGGGCCGAACACTGAAGCTTTCTTT.

In this sample, this clonotype turned up many times. CDR3 region: CASKVGSIYYGYTF. The CDR3 DNA sequence: TGTGCCAGCAAAGTCGGCAGTATATACTATGGCTACACCTTC. This sequence joins TRBV6-7 and TRBJ1-2, with D unresolved. TRBV6-7 counts as an open reading frame of uncertain function. V lost 7 bases, J lost 3 bases, and 15 bases lay in between. This CDR3 region has 14 residues.

This clonotype is medium-sized within its sample. V is TRBV7-2 and J is TRBJ1-6, with TRBD1 identical over 7 bases. Germline V CDR1 and CDR2: SGHTA, FQGNSA. V was clipped by 0 bases and J by 10 bases; unmatched bases: 9. The CDR3 loop spans 16 amino acids. Here the CDR3 reads CASSLAPGGRGSPLHF. The CDR3 DNA is TGTGCCAGCAGCTTAGCCCCAGGGGGTAGAGGATCACCCCTCCACTTT.

The chain has TRBV7-2 and TRBJ1-1; maybe TRBD1 (6 bases). The CDR3 is 12 amino acids. The V end was cut by 5 bases, the J end by 10 bases, with 14 bases between. From germline, CDR1 is SGHTA and CDR2 FQGNSA. The CDR3 sequence is CASSPVGGGAFF. The CDR3 nucleotides read TGTGCCAGCAGCCCGGTAGGGGGAGGAGCTTTCTTT.

In regard to this clonotype: The junction does not match germline at one end; this may be a read error. This chain connects TRBV24-1 to TRBJ2-1; 9 bases map to TRBD1. This CDR3 spans 13 amino acids. The germline CDR1 and CDR2 sequences are KGHDR and SFDVKD. Written as DNA, the CDR3 is TGTGCCACCAGTGAGCGGGACAGGGAAAGATTGAGCTTC. Translation gives CATSERDRERLSF.